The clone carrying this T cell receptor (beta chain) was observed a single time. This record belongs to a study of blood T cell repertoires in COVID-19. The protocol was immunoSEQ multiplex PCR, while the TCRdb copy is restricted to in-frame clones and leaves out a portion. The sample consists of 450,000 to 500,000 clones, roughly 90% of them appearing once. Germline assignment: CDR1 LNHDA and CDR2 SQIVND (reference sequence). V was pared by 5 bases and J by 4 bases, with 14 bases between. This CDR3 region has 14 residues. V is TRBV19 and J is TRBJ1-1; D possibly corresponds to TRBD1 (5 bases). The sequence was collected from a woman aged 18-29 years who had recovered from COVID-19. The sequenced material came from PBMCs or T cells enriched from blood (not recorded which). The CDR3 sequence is CASSGRDRGTEAFF. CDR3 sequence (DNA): TGTGCCAGTAGTGGGAGGGACCGGGGCACTGAAGCTTTCTTT.